This TCR beta chain was recovered during a study of blood T cell repertoires in COVID-19. Study-level information: Samples representing acute and convalescent COVID-19 were sourced from the United States, Italy and Spain. From T cells, B-cell-depleted T cells, or PBMCs came the material, which was cDNA or gDNA.

Authors' methods: Using reference gene primer amplification, nucleated cell counts were estimated. The repertoire was sequenced with immunoSEQ multiplex PCR; TCRdb's copy has only in-frame clones and lacks some. D and trimming were read from the DNA, whereas the V and J calls and clone size are those reported in that table. In the table there are around 200,000 clones, about 86% of which are singletons. The germline V gene encodes CDR1 MNHEY and CDR2 SVGAGI. The V and J ends lost 2 bases and 3 bases respectively, with 8 bases between them. The CDR3 is 15 amino acids. Input material: peripheral blood. This rearrangement joins TRBV6-5 to TRBJ1-6; D not certain. The source of this sequence is a man in his sixties or seventies with active or convalescent COVID-19. The CDR3 reads CASSYRGDYNSPLHF. CDR3 DNA: TGTGCCAGCAGTTACAGAGGTGACTATAATTCACCCCTCCACTTT.